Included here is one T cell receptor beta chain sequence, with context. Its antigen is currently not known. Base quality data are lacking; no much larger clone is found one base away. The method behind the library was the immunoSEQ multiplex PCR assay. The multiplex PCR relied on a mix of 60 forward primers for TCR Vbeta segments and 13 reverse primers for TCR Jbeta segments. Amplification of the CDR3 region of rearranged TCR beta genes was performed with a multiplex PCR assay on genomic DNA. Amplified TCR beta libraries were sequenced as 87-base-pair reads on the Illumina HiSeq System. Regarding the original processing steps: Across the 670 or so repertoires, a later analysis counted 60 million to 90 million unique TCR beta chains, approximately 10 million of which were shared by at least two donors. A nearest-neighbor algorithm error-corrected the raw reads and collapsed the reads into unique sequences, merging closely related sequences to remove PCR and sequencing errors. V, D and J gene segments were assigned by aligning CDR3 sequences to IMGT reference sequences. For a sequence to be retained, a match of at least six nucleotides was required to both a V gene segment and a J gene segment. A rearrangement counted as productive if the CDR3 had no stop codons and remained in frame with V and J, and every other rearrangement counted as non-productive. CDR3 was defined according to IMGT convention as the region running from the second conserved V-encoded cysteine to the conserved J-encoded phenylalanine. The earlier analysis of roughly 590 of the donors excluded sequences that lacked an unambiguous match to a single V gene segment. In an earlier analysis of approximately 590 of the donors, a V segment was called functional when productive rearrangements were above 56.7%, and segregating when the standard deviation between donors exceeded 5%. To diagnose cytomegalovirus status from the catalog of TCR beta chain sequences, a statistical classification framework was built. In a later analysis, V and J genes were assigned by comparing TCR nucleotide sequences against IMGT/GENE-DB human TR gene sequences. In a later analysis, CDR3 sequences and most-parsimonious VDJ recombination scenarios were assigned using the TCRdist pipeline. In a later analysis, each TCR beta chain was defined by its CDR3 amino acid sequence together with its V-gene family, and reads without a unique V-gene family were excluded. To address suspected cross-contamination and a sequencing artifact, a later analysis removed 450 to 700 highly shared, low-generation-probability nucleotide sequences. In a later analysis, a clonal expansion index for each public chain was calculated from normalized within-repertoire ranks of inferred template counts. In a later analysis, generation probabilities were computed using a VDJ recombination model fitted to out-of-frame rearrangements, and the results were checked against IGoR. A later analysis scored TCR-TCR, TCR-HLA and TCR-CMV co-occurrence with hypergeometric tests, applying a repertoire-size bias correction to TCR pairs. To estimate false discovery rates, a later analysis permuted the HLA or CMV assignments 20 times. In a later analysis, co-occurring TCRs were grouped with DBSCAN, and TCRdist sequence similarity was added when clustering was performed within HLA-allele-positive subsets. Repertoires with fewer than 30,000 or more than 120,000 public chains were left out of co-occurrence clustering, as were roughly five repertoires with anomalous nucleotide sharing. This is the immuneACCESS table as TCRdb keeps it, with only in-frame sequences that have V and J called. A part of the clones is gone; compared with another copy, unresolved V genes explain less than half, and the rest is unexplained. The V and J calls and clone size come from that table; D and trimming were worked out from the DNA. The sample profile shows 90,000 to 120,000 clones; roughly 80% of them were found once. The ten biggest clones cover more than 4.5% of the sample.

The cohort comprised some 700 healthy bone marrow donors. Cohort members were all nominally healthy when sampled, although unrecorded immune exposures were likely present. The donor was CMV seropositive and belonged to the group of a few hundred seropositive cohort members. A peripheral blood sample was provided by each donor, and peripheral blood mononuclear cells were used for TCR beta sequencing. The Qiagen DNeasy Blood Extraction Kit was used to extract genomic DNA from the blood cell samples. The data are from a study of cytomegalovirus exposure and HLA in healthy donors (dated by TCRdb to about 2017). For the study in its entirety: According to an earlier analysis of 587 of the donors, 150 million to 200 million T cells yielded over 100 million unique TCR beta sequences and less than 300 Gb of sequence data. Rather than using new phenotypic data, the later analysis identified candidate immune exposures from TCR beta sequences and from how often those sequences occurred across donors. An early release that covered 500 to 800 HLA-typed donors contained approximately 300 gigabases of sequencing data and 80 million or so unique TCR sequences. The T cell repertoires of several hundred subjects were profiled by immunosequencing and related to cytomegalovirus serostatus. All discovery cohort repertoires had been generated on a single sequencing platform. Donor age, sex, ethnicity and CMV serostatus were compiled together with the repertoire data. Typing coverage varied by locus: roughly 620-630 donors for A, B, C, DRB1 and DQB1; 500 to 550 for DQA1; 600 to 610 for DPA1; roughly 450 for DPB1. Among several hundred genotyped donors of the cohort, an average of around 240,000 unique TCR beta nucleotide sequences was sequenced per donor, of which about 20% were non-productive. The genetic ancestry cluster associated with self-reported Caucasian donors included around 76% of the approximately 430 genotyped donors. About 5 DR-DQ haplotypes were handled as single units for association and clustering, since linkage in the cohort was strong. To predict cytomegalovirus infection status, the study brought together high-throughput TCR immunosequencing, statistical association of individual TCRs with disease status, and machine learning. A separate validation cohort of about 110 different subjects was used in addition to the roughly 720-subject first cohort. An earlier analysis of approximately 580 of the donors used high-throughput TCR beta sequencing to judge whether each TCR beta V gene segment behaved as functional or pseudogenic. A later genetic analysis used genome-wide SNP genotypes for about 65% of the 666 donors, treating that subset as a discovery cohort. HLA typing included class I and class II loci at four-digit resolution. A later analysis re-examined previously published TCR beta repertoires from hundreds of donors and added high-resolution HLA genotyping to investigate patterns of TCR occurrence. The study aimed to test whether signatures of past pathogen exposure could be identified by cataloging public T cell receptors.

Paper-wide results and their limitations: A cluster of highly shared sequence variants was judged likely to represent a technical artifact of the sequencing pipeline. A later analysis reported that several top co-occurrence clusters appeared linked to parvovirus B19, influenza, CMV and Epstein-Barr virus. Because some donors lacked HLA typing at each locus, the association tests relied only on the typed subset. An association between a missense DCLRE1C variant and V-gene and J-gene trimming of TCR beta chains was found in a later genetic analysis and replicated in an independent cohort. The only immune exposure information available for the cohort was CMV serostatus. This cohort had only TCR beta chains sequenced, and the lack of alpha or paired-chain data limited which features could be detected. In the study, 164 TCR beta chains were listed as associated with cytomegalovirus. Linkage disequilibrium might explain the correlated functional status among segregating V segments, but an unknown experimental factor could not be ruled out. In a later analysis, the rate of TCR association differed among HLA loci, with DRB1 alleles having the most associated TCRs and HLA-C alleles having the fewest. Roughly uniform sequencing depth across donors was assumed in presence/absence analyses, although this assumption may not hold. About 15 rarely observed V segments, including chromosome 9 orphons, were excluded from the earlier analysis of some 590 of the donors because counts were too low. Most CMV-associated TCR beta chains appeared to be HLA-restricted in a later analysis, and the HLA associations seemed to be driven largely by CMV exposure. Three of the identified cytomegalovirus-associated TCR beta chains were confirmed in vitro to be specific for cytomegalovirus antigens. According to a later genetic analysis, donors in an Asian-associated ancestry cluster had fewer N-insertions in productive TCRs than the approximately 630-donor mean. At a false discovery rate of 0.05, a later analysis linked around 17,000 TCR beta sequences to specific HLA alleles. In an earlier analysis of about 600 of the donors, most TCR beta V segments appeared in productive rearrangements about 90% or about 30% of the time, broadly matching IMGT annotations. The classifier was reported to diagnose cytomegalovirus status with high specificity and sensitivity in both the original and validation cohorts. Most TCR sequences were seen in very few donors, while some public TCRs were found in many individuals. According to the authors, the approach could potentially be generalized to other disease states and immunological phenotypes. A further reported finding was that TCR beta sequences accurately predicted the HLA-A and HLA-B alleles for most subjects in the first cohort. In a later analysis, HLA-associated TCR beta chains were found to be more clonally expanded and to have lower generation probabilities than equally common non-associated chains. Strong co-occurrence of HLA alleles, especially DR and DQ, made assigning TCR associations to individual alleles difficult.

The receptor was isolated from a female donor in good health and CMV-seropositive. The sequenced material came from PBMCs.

The CDR3 corresponds to CASSVADGRYNEQFF. The DNA sequence is given as TGTGCCAGCAGCGTAGCTGATGGCCGCTACAATGAGCAGTTCTTC. The V and J genes are TRBV9 and TRBJ2-1; no D gene can be assigned with confidence. The CDR3 runs 15 residues from the cysteine to the phenylalanine. Just the 45-base CDR3 DNA is kept, in frame starting at base 1. The germline V gene yields SGDLS for CDR1 and YYNGEE for CDR2. Deletion took 0 bases off V and 3 bases off J, with a span of 10 bases between the germline ends. Extended through the reference TRBV9 and TRBJ2-1 proteins, this CDR3 yields the full variable domain: DSGVTQTPKHLITATGQRVTLRCSPRSGDLSVYWYQQSLDQGLQFLIQYYNGEERAKGNILERFSAQQFPDLHSELNLSSLELGDSALYFCASSVADGRYNEQFFGPGTRLTVL.